This is a list of T cell receptor beta chains from one sample in a study of T cells in Graves' hyperthyroidism and ophthalmopathy. TCRdb redid the calling of the multiplex PCR reads with MiXCR, one entry per CDR3 protein. Here the sample spans hundreds of thousands of distinct CDR3 sequences, roughly 15% being singletons. Sequenced sample: blood. The receptors derive from a woman aged 25 to 39 with Graves' hyperthyroidism. The CDR3 runs from the conserved cysteine through the conserved F or W. The order of the fields is clone size, V gene, D gene, J gene, CDR3 DNA, CDR3 protein. A D gene is named only where the DNA matches it firmly. Clone size is stated in some rows and not others, as once, few, many or a class when expanded.

size: many
V: TRBV6-1
D: NA
J: TRBJ2-7
DNA: TGTGCCAGCAGTATTCGGGCCACCATCTACGAGCAGTACTTC
CDR3: CASSIRATIYEQYF

size: NA
V: TRBV3-2
D: NA
J: TRBJ2-7
DNA: TGTGCCAGCTCCGGGTGGCGGTCAAACTCCTACGAGCAGTACTTC
CDR3: CASSGWRSNSYEQYF

size: many
V: TRBV6-4
D: NA
J: TRBJ2-1
DNA: TGTGCCAGCAGTGACTCAGGGCACAATGAGCAGTTCTTC
CDR3: CASSDSGHNEQFF

size: NA
V: TRBV5-1
D: TRBD2
J: TRBJ2-1
DNA: TGCGCCAGCAGCTTGGTTGGGGGACTAGCGGCAAACTACAATGAGCAGTTCTTC
CDR3: CASSLVGGLAANYNEQFF

size: NA
V: TRBV28
D: TRBD1
J: TRBJ1-1
DNA: TGTGCCAGCAACCCCCCTCCGGGGACAGGCATAAGAAACACTGAAGCTTTCTTT
CDR3: CASNPPPGTGIRNTEAFF

size: many
V: TRBV27
D: NA
J: TRBJ1-1
DNA: TGTGCCAGCAGTTTAATGGTTTCCAACACTGAAGCTTTCTTT
CDR3: CASSLMVSNTEAFF

size: many
V: TRBV2
D: NA
J: TRBJ1-4
DNA: TGTGCCAGCACAAGAGCAGCAACTAATGAAAAACTGTTTTTT
CDR3: CASTRAATNEKLFF

size: many
V: TRBV6-2/TRBV6-3
D: TRBD2
J: TRBJ2-7
DNA: TGTGCCAGCAGTTACCCCGGACTAGTAGGCTCCTACGAGCAGTACTTC
CDR3: CASSYPGLVGSYEQYF

size: NA
V: TRBV5-1
D: NA
J: TRBJ2-7
DNA: TGCGCCAGCAGAGGCGCGGTTACATACTACGAGCAGTACTTC
CDR3: CASRGAVTYYEQYF

size: NA
V: TRBV4-1
D: NA
J: TRBJ1-6
DNA: TGCGCCAGCAGCCAAGAATTTGGGGGCGTCCGTCCGTCACCCCTCCACTTT
CDR3: CASSQEFGGVRPSPLHF

size: many
V: TRBV12-3/TRBV12-4
D: NA
J: TRBJ2-7
DNA: TGTGCCAGCAGGGGGGGGGGCGACGAGCAGTACTTC
CDR3: CASRGGGDEQYF

size: NA
V: TRBV15
D: TRBD1
J: TRBJ2-3
DNA: TGTGCCACCAGCGTGGACAGGGGATCAGATACGCAGTATTTT
CDR3: CATSVDRGSDTQYF

size: few
V: TRBV19
D: NA
J: TRBJ1-1
DNA: TGTGCCAGTAGTACCCCAAATGGTAGGACTGAAGCTTTCTTT
CDR3: CASSTPNGRTEAFF

size: many
V: TRBV27
D: NA
J: TRBJ2-7
DNA: TGTGCCAGCAGTTTAGAGGACGGTTCCTACGAGCAGTACTTC
CDR3: CASSLEDGSYEQYF

size: many
V: TRBV6-2/TRBV6-3
D: NA
J: TRBJ1-5
DNA: TGTGCCAGCAGTTACTCGAGGAGCAATCAGCCCCAGCATTTT
CDR3: CASSYSRSNQPQHF

size: NA
V: TRBV5-1
D: TRBD1
J: TRBJ2-1
DNA: TGCGCCAGCAGCCCGGGGACAGGGGAGAATGAGCAGTTCTTC
CDR3: CASSPGTGENEQFF

size: many
V: TRBV30
D: TRBD2
J: TRBJ2-5
DNA: TGTGCCTGGGCCATGGGGGGGGGGTCGGAGACCCAGTACTTC
CDR3: CAWAMGGGSETQYF

size: NA
V: TRBV19
D: TRBD2
J: TRBJ2-1
DNA: TGTGCCAGTAGTATATTTCTAGCGGGAGGGAATGAGCAGTTCTTC
CDR3: CASSIFLAGGNEQFF

size: many
V: TRBV6-1
D: NA
J: TRBJ2-1
DNA: TGTGCCACCTGTTATCACCTTAGCGATCGCTTCTACAATGAGCAGTTCTTC
CDR3: CATCYHLSDRFYNEQFF

size: many
V: TRBV30
D: NA
J: TRBJ2-1
DNA: TGTGCCTGGAGTGGCCTAGGGCTGAGCAAGGACAATGAGCAGTTCTTC
CDR3: CAWSGLGLSKDNEQFF

size: NA
V: TRBV19
D: NA
J: TRBJ2-3
DNA: TGTGCCAGTAGTAGGTGGTTGAGGGCAACTAGCACAGATACGCAGTATTTT
CDR3: CASSRWLRATSTDTQYF

size: many
V: TRBV28
D: TRBD1
J: TRBJ2-1
DNA: TGTGCCAGCCCCGACAGGGGTTTAGGAAATGAGCAGTTCTTC
CDR3: CASPDRGLGNEQFF

size: few
V: TRBV28
D: NA
J: TRBJ2-4
DNA: TGTGCCAGCAGTTTAGAGGAGACAGGGACTAGAAACATTCAGTACTTC
CDR3: CASSLEETGTRNIQYF

size: NA
V: TRBV20-1
D: NA
J: TRBJ2-7
DNA: TGCAGTGCTCAAGGAGGCTCCTACGAGCAGTACTTC
CDR3: CSAQGGSYEQYF

size: few
V: TRBV25-1
D: TRBD1
J: TRBJ2-1
DNA: TGTGCCAGCAGTGAACTAGGGACAGGGCCCTACAATGAGCAGTTCTTC
CDR3: CASSELGTGPYNEQFF

size: many
V: TRBV11-2
D: TRBD1
J: TRBJ1-1
DNA: TGTGCCAGCAGCCCGCAGGGGGATGAAGCTTTCTTT
CDR3: CASSPQGDEAFF

size: few
V: TRBV20-1
D: NA
J: TRBJ2-7
DNA: TGCAGTGCTAGAGGATGGATAGGCGGTTACGAGCAGTACTTC
CDR3: CSARGWIGGYEQYF

size: NA
V: TRBV19
D: NA
J: TRBJ2-2
DNA: TGTGCCGTCACGTCCGGCCAGGACTACACCGGGGAGCTGTTTTTT
CDR3: CAVTSGQDYTGELFF

size: NA
V: TRBV20-1
D: TRBD1
J: TRBJ1-2
DNA: TGCAGTGTTAACAGGGGAAACGGCTACACCTTC
CDR3: CSVNRGNGYTF

size: many
V: TRBV13
D: NA
J: TRBJ2-7
DNA: TGTGCCAGCAGAGAAGGGGAGCACTACGAGCAGTACTTC
CDR3: CASREGEHYEQYF

size: many
V: TRBV2
D: NA
J: TRBJ2-1
DNA: TGTGCCAGCAGTGAGTTCAACGGGGATGAGCAGTTCTTC
CDR3: CASSEFNGDEQFF

size: many
V: TRBV7-2
D: NA
J: TRBJ2-3
DNA: TGTGCCAGCAGCTCCGCCGGGAGCATCGATACGCAGTATTTT
CDR3: CASSSAGSIDTQYF

size: many
V: TRBV3-1
D: TRBD1
J: TRBJ2-2
DNA: TGTGCCAGCAGGCGGCGACAGGGCGCGAACACCGGGGAGCTGTTTTTT
CDR3: CASRRRQGANTGELFF

size: NA
V: TRBV20-1
D: TRBD2
J: TRBJ2-5
DNA: TGCAGTGCTAGAATTGGGACTAGCGGACAAGAGACCCAGTACTTC
CDR3: CSARIGTSGQETQYF

size: few
V: TRBV6-2/TRBV6-3
D: TRBD1
J: TRBJ2-6
DNA: TGTGCCAGCAGACAGGGGGACGGGGCCAACGTCCTGACTTTC
CDR3: CASRQGDGANVLTF

size: many
V: TRBV12-3/TRBV12-4
D: TRBD2
J: TRBJ2-3
DNA: TGTGCCAGCAGCAACGGGCTAGCGGGGTCCACAACGCAGTATTTT
CDR3: CASSNGLAGSTTQYF

size: NA
V: TRBV18
D: NA
J: TRBJ1-5
DNA: TGTGCCAGCTCCATGGGGTCAAGGACCTCCGGTCAGCCCCAGCATTTT
CDR3: CASSMGSRTSGQPQHF

size: NA
V: TRBV4-2
D: TRBD1
J: TRBJ1-3
DNA: TGTGCCAGCAGCCGTTTAGGGGGCGGTGGAAACACCATATATTTT
CDR3: CASSRLGGGGNTIYF

size: NA
V: TRBV5-1
D: NA
J: TRBJ2-1
DNA: TGCGCCAGCAGCTTGGAGGTAGGGCGGGATGAGCAGTTCTTC
CDR3: CASSLEVGRDEQFF

size: few
V: TRBV6-4
D: TRBD1
J: TRBJ2-3
DNA: TGTGCCAGCAGATCCCGGGACAGGGTCACAGATACGCAGTATTTT
CDR3: CASRSRDRVTDTQYF

size: NA
V: TRBV19
D: NA
J: TRBJ2-3
DNA: TGTGCCAGTAGTTCCGCAACTAGCACAGATACGCAGTATTTT
CDR3: CASSSATSTDTQYF

size: NA
V: TRBV6-1
D: NA
J: TRBJ1-2
DNA: TGTGCCAGCAGTACCGGGACGTCTCTCGGCTACACCTTC
CDR3: CASSTGTSLGYTF